This entry is about one TCR beta chain. Its antigen is not known. This sample stems from a study of metastatic and nonmetastatic thyroid tumors. Background on the study: Comparison of repertoires was carried out across blood and tumor or nodule tissue from malignant and benign thyroid patients.

V was shortened by 6 bases and J by 3 bases, with 15 bases between the two germline ends. This CDR3 spans 15 amino acids. Germline CDR1 LNHDA, CDR2 SQIVND (reference sequence). Study processing details: Built for papillary thyroid cancer, a distant-metastasis classifier drew on CDR3 differences across clinicopathological groups. TCRdb re-called clones from the PCR reads using MiXCR. The V and J calls shown here were made by TCRdb, not taken from the authors' results. The sample lists roughly 28,000 clones; under 25% were seen once. Broader study findings: A significant increase in TCR beta diversity was reportedly seen in malignant thyroid tumors relative to benign nodules, in blood and tumor.

Every patient underwent thyroid surgery untreated. Sample: blood. This TCR came from a female donor with papillary thyroid cancer or a benign thyroid nodule (not recorded which). Some clones in this sample may be carry-over from other donors' samples. The V and J genes are TRBV19 and TRBJ2-1; possible D gene TRBD2, 6 bases. The CDR3 DNA reads TGTGCCAGTAGGGATGTAGCGGCTATCTACAATGAGCAGTTCTTC. Translation gives CASRDVAAIYNEQFF.